This TCR beta chain was found in a study of cytomegalovirus exposure and HLA in healthy donors. Study-wide context: The approximately 120 validation repertoires used the same platform as the 650 to 850 first-cohort repertoires (as reported by a later analysis).

Study-wide findings and caveats: Across donors, most TCRs were seen rarely, yet some public ones were widespread. According to a later analysis, TCR clusters from the first cohort tended to co-occur in the roughly 120 validation repertoires.

Here immunoSEQ multiplex PCR was the method, and the copy in TCRdb shows in-frame clones only, minus some. Here the sample spans 150,000 to 200,000 clones, 89% being singletons. In the case of this clone: Its antigen remains unknown.

The donors were in the roughly 130-subject validation cohort; that cohort was separate from the roughly 700-subject first cohort. This clonotype was sampled from a man between 18 and 29 years old in good health and CMV-seropositive. Sequences were obtained from PBMCs.

CDR3 bases: TGTGCCAGCAGTTTTAGCGGGAGGGCCCTAAGAAGCTCCTACAATGAGCAGTTCTTC. Residues: CASSFSGRALRSSYNEQFF. V and J are TRBV28 and TRBJ2-1, with 11 bases lining up with TRBD2. This CDR3 comprises 19 residues. The germline CDR1 and CDR2 sequences are MDHEN and SYDVKM. V was pared by 3 bases and J by 0 bases, with 10 bases of the junction left unmatched.